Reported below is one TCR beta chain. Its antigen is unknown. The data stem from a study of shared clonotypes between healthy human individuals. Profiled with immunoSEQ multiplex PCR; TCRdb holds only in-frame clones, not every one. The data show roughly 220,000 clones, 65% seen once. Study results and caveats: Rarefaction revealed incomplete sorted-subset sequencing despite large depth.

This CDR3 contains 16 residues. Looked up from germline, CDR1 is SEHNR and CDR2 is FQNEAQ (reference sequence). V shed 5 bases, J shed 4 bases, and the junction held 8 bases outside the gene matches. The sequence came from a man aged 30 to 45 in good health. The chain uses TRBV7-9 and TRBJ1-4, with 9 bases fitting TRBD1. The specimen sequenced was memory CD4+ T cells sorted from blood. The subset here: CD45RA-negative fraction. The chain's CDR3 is CASSRDRVGFNEKLFF. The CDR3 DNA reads TGTGCCAGCAGCCGGGACAGGGTGGGGTTTAATGAAAAACTGTTTTTT.